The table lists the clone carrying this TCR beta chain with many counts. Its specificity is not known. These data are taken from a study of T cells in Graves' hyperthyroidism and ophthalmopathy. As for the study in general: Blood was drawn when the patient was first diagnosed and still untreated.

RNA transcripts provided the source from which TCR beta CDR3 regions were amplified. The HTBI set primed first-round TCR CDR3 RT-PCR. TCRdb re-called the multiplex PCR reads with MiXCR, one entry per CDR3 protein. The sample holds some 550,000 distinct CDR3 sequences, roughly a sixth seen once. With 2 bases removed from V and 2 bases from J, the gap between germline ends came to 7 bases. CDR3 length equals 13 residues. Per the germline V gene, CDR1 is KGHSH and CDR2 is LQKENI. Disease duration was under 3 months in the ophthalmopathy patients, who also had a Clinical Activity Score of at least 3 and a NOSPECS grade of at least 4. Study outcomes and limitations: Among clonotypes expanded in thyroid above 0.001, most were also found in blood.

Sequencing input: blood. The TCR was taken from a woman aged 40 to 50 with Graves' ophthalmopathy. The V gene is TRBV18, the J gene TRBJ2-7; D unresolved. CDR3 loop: CASSPEGTYEQYF. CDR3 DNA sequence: TGTGCCAGCTCACCAGAAGGGACCTACGAGCAGTACTTC.